Below are 19 T cell receptor beta chains sequenced from a single sample in a study of T-cell memory formation after mild COVID-19. TCRdb passed the 5' RACE reads through MiXCR, listing each CDR3 protein once. The repertoire holds roughly 340,000 distinct CDR3 sequences, with more than 15% as singletons. Material: PBMCs or a T cell subset sorted from them (not recorded which). Source of these receptors: a man between 18 and 29 years old who had mild COVID-19 (a few samples of this study predate the infection). Cell type and time point are not known.

The V gene is TRBV15, the J gene TRBJ2-7; TRBD2 matches 13 bases. The CDR3 runs to 15 residues. The ends lost 5 bases at V and 4 bases at J; junction bases unmatched: 5. Germline V lookup: CDR1 LNHNV, CDR2 YYDKDF (reference sequence). The CDR3 region is CATSPRTSGGYEQYF. In DNA, the CDR3 is TGTGCCACCAGCCCACGGACTAGCGGGGGATACGAGCAGTACTTC.

The chain links TRBV4-1 to TRBJ1-1; 7 positions match TRBD1. The germline gives CDR1 MGHRA, CDR2 YSYEKL. V shed 3 bases and J 6 bases; nucleotides not matched to a gene: 7. This CDR3 has 14 residues. The CDR3: CASSQTGYSAEAFF. As DNA, the CDR3 is TGCGCCAGCAGCCAGACAGGGTATTCCGCTGAAGCTTTCTTT.

The chain uses TRBV20-1 and TRBJ2-5; D perhaps matches TRBD2 (7 bases). This CDR3 has 15 residues. Germline CDR1 reads DFQATT; CDR2 reads SNEGSKA (reference sequence). V lost 3 bases and J 4 bases, leaving 18 bases between the germline ends. The DNA for the CDR3 is TGCAGTGCTAGGGGGGGGCGGCTAGTCGTAGAGACCCAGTACTTC. It specifies CSARGGRLVVETQYF.

This clonotype was seen a few times. The chain joins TRBV7-6 to TRBJ2-7; 7 bases are a match to TRBD1. The V gene end was trimmed by 5 bases and the J gene end by 5 bases; junction bases not matched to a gene: 15. Germline-derived CDR1 and CDR2 are SGHVS and FNYEAQ. This CDR3 comprises 16 residues. The DNA for the CDR3 is TGTGCCAGCAGCCCCCTAATAGGGGGCGCAGTCCACGAGCAGTACTTC. Amino acid sequence: CASSPLIGGAVHEQYF.

The chain couples TRBV20-1 to TRBJ1-4, with a possible D match to TRBD1 (5 bases). CDR1 DFQATT and CDR2 SNEGSKA come from the germline V gene (reference sequence). The CDR3 covers 13 residues. V lost 4 bases to trimming and J lost 5 bases, with 11 bases between them. This CDR3 is CSATDSANEKLFF. The CDR3 region has the DNA TGCAGTGCTACTGACAGCGCGAATGAAAAACTGTTTTTT.

This clonotype was recorded a few times. This rearrangement joins TRBV15 to TRBJ1-5; D may be TRBD1 (5 bases). Germline CDR1 and CDR2: LNHNV and YYDKDF (reference sequence). The CDR3 length is 13 residues. V lost 9 bases to trimming and J lost 7 bases, with 16 bases between them. Here the CDR3 reads CATAGGGWQPQHF. In DNA form, the CDR3 reads TGTGCCACAGCAGGTGGGGGTTGGCAGCCCCAGCATTTT.

This clonotype occurred many times. The rearrangement uses TRBV28 and TRBJ2-3, with 7 positions matching TRBD2. The CDR3 loop spans 16 amino acids. The germline V gene encodes CDR1 MDHEN and CDR2 SYDVKM. V was pared by 6 bases and J by 2 bases, with 11 bases of the junction left unmatched. CDR3 sequence: CASSPGGKGITDTQYF. The CDR3 nucleotides read TGTGCCAGCAGCCCCGGGGGGAAAGGGATCACAGATACGCAGTATTTT.

This chain uses TRBV20-1 with TRBJ2-2, with D uncertain. V lost 3 bases and J lost 4, with 9 bases in between. Germline V gives CDR1 DFQATT, CDR2 SNEGSKA (reference sequence). The CDR3 runs to 13 residues. DNA for the CDR3: TGCAGTGCTAGTCCCACGGGCACCGGGGAGCTGTTTTTT. It yields the protein CSASPTGTGELFF.

This clonotype came up a few times. V is TRBV4-3 and J is TRBJ2-3; D gene unclear. This CDR3 is built from 14 residues. V shed 4 bases and J shed 2 bases, with 10 bases lying between them. Germline V gene data show CDR1 as LGHNA and CDR2 as YSLEER. This chain's CDR3 is CASSPRRLTDTQYF. In DNA form, the CDR3 reads TGCGCCAGCAGCCCCCGTCGACTCACAGATACGCAGTATTTT.

The J gene is TRBJ2-3, the V gene TRBV29-1; D gene uncertain. CDR1 is SQVTM, CDR2 ANQGSEA, per germline. V dropped 1 base and J dropped 2 bases, with 10 bases sitting between them. The CDR3 is made up of 14 amino acids. As DNA, the CDR3 is TGCAGCGTTGAAGCATCATTACTCACAGATACGCAGTATTTT. This codes for CSVEASLLTDTQYF.

The chain employs TRBV6-6 and TRBJ2-7; 8 bases align to TRBD1. Germline loops: CDR1 MNHNY, CDR2 SVGAGI (reference sequence). The CDR3 runs 15 residues. V lost 4 bases to trimming and J lost 0 bases; unmatched junction nucleotides: 5. The CDR3 coding sequence is TGTGCCAGCAGTTTCGCCGGGACAGGCTCCTACGAGCAGTACGTC. Residues: CASSFAGTGSYEQYV.

The table lists this clonotype with a few counts. The chain couples TRBV6-5 to TRBJ2-7; D could derive from TRBD1 or TRBD2 (6 bases each). The CDR3 has 11 residues. CDR1 MNHEY and CDR2 SVGAGI come from the germline V gene. Trimming left V 7 bases short and J 12 bases short, with 16 bases between. CDR3 bases: TGTGCCAGCACCAACGGGGGCGGGTGGTACTTC. Its translation is CASTNGGGWYF.

The rearrangement links TRBV27 to TRBJ2-7, with TRBD1 identical over 8 bases. There are 14 residues in the CDR3. Germline-derived CDR1 and CDR2 are MNHEY and SMNVEV (reference sequence). J was trimmed by 6 bases and V by 2 bases; bases with no gene match: 6. CDR3 bases: TGTGCCAGCAGTTTAAGGACAGGGCTTGGCGAGCAGTACGTC. Protein sequence: CASSLRTGLGEQYV.

This clonotype has more than one count but fewer than ten. V gene TRBV20-1 combines with J gene TRBJ2-1; D not resolved. V dropped 4 bases and J dropped 3 bases, with 1 base sitting between them. Germline V gives CDR1 DFQATT, CDR2 SNEGSKA (reference sequence). The CDR3 runs 10 residues. CDR3 sequence reads: CSAIYNEQFF. In DNA form, the CDR3 reads TGCAGTGCTATCTACAATGAGCAGTTCTTC.

V gene TRBV7-9 combines with J gene TRBJ2-1; 8 positions agree with TRBD2. The CDR3 sequence is 14 residues long. The V gene end was trimmed by 5 bases and the J gene end by 9 bases; junction bases not matched to a gene: 9. Germline loops: CDR1 SEHNR, CDR2 FQNEAQ (reference sequence). The CDR3 loop reads CASSPGLALGEQFF. Here the CDR3 DNA reads TGTGCCAGCAGCCCCGGACTAGCTCTCGGTGAGCAGTTCTTC.

This clonotype was seen a few times. The CDR3 DNA is TGTGCCAGCAGTTCCACAGTACCATCGGGTTGGGAGACCCAGTACTTC. It yields the protein CASSSTVPSGWETQYF. The chain has TRBV6-5 and TRBJ2-5; no clear D gene. Germline values: CDR1 MNHEY, CDR2 SVGAGI. V lost 4 bases and J 5 bases, leaving 20 bases between the germline ends. The CDR3 has 16 residues.

Here the CDR3 DNA reads TGCGCCAGCAGCCTCCAGGCGGTTCTGAACACTGAAGCTTTCTTT. It yields the protein CASSLQAVLNTEAFF. V is TRBV4-3 and J is TRBJ1-1; no definite D call. Looked up from germline, CDR1 is LGHNA and CDR2 is YSLEER. V gave up 4 bases and J gave up 0 bases, with 12 bases separating them. This CDR3 has 15 residues.

This clonotype was recorded a few times. V gene TRBV7-9 combines with J gene TRBJ1-6; no firm D call. Germline CDR1 and CDR2: SEHNR and FQNEAQ (reference sequence). The CDR3 sequence is 14 residues long. With 0 bases removed from V and 9 bases from J, the gap between germline ends came to 9 bases. The CDR3 loop is CASSLAHKSSPLHF. Here the CDR3 DNA reads TGTGCCAGCAGCTTAGCACACAAAAGTTCACCCCTCCACTTT.

This clonotype was detected only a few times. The chain joins TRBV3-1 to TRBJ1-2; TRBD1 agrees at 9 bases. In germline, CDR1 is LGHDT, CDR2 YNNKEL (reference sequence). J gave up 5 bases and V 3 bases, and 7 bases lay outside the gene matches. This CDR3 is built from 15 residues. The CDR3 here is CASSHEDRGVYGYTF. The DNA of the CDR3 is TGTGCCAGCAGCCACGAAGACAGGGGGGTTTATGGCTACACCTTC. The whole variable domain, remainder taken from reference TRBV3-1 and TRBJ1-2, is DTAVSQTPKYLVTQMGNDKSIKCEQNLGHDTMYWYKQDSKKFLKIMFSYNNKELIINETVPNRFSPKSPDKAHLNLHINSLELGDSAVYFCASSHEDRGVYGYTFGSGTRLTVV.